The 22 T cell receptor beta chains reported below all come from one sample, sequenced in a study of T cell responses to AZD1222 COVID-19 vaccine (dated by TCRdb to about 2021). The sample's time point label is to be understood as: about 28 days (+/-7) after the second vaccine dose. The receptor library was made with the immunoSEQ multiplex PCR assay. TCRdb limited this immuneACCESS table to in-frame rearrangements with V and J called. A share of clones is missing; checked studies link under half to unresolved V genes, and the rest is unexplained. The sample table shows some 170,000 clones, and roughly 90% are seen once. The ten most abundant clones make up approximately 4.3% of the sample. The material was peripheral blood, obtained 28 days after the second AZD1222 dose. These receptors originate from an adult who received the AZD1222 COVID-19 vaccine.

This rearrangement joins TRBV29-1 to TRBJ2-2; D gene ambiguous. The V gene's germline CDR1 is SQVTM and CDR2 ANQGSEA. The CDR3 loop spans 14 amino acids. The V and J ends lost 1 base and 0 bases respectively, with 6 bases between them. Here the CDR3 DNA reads TGCAGCGTTGAAGGAGTAGCGAACACCGGGGAGCTGTTTTTT. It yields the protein CSVEGVANTGELFF.

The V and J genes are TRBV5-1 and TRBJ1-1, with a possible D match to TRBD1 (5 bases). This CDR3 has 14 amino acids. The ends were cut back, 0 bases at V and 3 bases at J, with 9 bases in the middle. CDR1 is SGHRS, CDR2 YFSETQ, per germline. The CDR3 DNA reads TGCGCCAGCAGCTTGGGGGGCGGATACACTGAAGCTTTCTTT. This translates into CASSLGGGYTEAFF.

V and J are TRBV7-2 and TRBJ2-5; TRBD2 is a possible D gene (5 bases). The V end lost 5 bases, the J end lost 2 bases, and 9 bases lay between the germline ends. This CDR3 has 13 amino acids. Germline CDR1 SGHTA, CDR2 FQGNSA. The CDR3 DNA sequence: TGTGCCAGCAGCCGCGGGTGGCAAGAGACCCAGTACTTC. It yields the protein CASSRGWQETQYF.

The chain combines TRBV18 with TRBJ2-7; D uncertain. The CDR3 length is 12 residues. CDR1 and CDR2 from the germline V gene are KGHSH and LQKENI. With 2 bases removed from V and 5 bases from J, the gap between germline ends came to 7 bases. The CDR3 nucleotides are TGTGCCAGCTCACCATGGATCGACGAGCAGTACTTC. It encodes CASSPWIDEQYF.

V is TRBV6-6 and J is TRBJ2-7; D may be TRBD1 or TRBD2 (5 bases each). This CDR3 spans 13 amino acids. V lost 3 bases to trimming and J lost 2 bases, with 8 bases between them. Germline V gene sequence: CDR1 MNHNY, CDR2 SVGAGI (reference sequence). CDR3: CASSYPGPYEQYF. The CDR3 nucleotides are TGTGCCAGCAGTTATCCGGGGCCCTACGAGCAGTACTTC.

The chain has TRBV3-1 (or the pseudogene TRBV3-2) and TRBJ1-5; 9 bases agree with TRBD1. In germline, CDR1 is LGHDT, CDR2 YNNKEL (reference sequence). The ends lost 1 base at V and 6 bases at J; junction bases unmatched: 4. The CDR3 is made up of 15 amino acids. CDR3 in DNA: TGTGCCAGCAGCCAAGGGACAGGGGAAACTCAGCCCCAGCATTTT. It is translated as CASSQGTGETQPQHF.

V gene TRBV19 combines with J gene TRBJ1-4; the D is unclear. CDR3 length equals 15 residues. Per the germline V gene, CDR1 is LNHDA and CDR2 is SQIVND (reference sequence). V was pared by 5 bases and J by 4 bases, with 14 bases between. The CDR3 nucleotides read TGTGCCAGTAGTTCAACCGGGCCTAGTAATGAAAAACTGTTTTTT. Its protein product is CASSSTGPSNEKLFF. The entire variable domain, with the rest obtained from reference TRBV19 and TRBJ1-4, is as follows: DGGITQSPKYLFRKEGQNVTLSCEQNLNHDAMYWYRQDPGQGLRLIYYSQIVNDFQKGDIAEGYSVSREKKESFPLTVTSAQKNPTAFYLCASSSTGPSNEKLFFGSGTQLSVL.

The chain's CDR3 is CASDARTGGDYGYTF. The DNA of the CDR3 is TGTGCCAGTGACGCCCGGACAGGGGGGGACTATGGCTACACCTTC. The chain is built from TRBV7-2 and TRBJ1-2; 10 bases fit TRBD1. This CDR3 spans 15 amino acids. Germline CDR1 reads SGHTA; CDR2 reads FQGNSA. After removal of 9 bases from V and 3 bases from J, the junction contained 10 bases not matched to a gene.

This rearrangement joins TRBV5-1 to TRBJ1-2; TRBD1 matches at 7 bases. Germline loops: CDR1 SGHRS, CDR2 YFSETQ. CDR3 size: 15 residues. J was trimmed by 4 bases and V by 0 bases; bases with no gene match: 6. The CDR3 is CASSLGDSFSYGYTF. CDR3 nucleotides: TGCGCCAGCAGCTTGGGGGACAGCTTCTCCTATGGCTACACCTTC.

The CDR3 is CASASPGESPEQFF. CDR3 nucleotides: TGTGCCAGCGCTAGCCCGGGGGAATCGCCTGAGCAGTTCTTC. V is TRBV3-1 (or the pseudogene TRBV3-2) and J is TRBJ2-1; D may be TRBD2 (6 bases). From germline, CDR1 is LGHDT and CDR2 YNNKEL (reference sequence). V gave up 8 bases and J gave up 9 bases, with 20 bases separating them. The CDR3 covers 14 residues.

CDR3 in DNA: TGTGCCAGCAACCTCGGGGTGGGCGACTATGGCTACACCTTC. This gives the protein CASNLGVGDYGYTF. This chain connects TRBV11-2 to TRBJ1-2; D uncertain. V was cut by 7 bases and J by 3 bases, with 15 bases left in between. In germline, CDR1 is SGHAT, CDR2 FQNNGV. CDR3 length: 14 residues.

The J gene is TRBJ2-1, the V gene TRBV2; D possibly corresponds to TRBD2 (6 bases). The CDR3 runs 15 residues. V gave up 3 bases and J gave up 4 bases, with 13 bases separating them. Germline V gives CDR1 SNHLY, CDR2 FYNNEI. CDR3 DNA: TGTGCCAGCAGTGAGGCTGGCGGGGATTACAATGAGCAGTTCTTC. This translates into CASSEAGGDYNEQFF.

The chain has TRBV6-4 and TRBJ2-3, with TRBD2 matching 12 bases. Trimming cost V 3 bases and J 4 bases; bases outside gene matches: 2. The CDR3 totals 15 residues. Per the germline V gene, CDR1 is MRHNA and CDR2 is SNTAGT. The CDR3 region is CASSEGLAGSDTQYF. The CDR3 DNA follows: TGTGCCAGCAGTGAAGGACTAGCGGGGTCAGATACGCAGTATTTT.

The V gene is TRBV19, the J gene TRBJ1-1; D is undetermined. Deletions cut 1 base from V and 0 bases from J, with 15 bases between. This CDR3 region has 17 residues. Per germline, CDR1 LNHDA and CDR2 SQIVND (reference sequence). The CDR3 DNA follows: TGTGCCAGTAGTATAGCCCTTGGGCGGTCAATGAACACTGAAGCTTTCTTT. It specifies CASSIALGRSMNTEAFF.

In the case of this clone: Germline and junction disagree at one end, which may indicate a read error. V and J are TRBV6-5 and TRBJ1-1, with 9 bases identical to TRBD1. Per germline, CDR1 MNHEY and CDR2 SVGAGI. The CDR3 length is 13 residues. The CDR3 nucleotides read TGTGCCAGCAGTTATAGGACAGGGGCTGGGAAGTTGTTT. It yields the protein CASSYRTGAGKLF.

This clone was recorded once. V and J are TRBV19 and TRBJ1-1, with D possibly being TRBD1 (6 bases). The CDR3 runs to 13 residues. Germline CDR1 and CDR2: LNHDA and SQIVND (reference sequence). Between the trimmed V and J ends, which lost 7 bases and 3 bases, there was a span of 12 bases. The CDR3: CASTQDSYTEAFF. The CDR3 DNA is TGTGCCAGTACCCAGGACAGCTACACTGAAGCTTTCTTT.

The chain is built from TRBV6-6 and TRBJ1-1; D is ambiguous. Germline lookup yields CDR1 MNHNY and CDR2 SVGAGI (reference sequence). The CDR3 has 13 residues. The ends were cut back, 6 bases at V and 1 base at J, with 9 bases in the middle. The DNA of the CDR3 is TGTGCCAGCAGCCCTCGGCCGAACACTGAAGCTTTCTTT. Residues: CASSPRPNTEAFF.

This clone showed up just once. The CDR3 DNA sequence: TGTGCCAGTATCTCTGGAAACACCATATATTTT. It translates to CASISGNTIYF. The chain recombines TRBV19 with TRBJ1-3; D remains unclear. The CDR3 contains 11 residues. Germline assignment: CDR1 LNHDA and CDR2 SQIVND (reference sequence). V lost 7 bases and J lost 0, with 1 base in between.

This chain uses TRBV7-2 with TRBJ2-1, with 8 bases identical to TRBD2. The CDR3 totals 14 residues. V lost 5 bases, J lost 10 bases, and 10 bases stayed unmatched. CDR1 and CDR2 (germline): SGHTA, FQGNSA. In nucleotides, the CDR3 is TGTGCCAGCAGCGTGAGTCCGAGCGGGGGCGAGCAGTTCTTC. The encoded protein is CASSVSPSGGEQFF.

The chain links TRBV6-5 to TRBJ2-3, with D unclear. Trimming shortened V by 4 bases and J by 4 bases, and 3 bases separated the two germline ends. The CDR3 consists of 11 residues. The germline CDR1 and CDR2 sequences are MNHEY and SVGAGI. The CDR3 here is CASSSSDTQYF. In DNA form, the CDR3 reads TGTGCCAGCAGTTCGTCAGATACGCAGTATTTT.

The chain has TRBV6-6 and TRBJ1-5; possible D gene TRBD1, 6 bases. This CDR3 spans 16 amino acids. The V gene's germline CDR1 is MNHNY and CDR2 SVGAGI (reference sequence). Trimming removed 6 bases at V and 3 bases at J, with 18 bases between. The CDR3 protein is CASSETQRQDNQPQHF. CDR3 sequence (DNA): TGTGCCAGCAGCGAAACCCAACGACAGGACAATCAGCCCCAGCATTTT.

CDR3 nucleotide sequence: TGCGCCAGCAGCTTGGGAACCAGGGGCTACACCTTC. The encoded protein is CASSLGTRGYTF. The chain uses TRBV5-1 and TRBJ1-2, with no clear D. The length of the CDR3 is 12 residues. V dropped 0 bases and J dropped 8 bases, with 8 bases sitting between them. From germline, CDR1 is SGHRS and CDR2 YFSETQ.